These 29 T cell receptor beta chains originate from one sample sequenced in a study of blood T cells in healthy people across ages. Primed by a sample-barcoded 5' primer and a J-beta primer mix, a second PCR proceeded for roughly 7 to 11 cycles. TCRdb passed the 5' RACE reads through MiXCR, listing each CDR3 protein once. This table holds 1.5 million to 1.9 million distinct CDR3 sequences, 35% to 45% found once. The sample taken for sequencing was blood. The receptor source for this set is a woman aged 18 to 35 in good health.

This clonotype occurred a few times. This chain links TRBV30 with TRBJ2-4, with a tentative D call TRBD2 (5 bases). The J call could be wrong; TRBJ2-7 is a better fit for the DNA end. CDR3 length: 13 residues. Germline V gene lookup returns CDR1 GTSNPN and CDR2 SVGIG (reference sequence). CDR3 DNA: TGTGCCTGGAGTGTACTTATCGGGGTCGAGCAGTACTTC. It specifies CAWSVLIGVEQYF.

The V gene is TRBV10-3, the J gene TRBJ2-2; 7 nucleotides agree with TRBD1. V lost 6 bases, J lost 4 bases, and 8 bases stayed unmatched. This CDR3 comprises 15 residues. Germline-derived CDR1 and CDR2 are ENHRY and SYGVKD. The CDR3 protein is CAIRGGQKITGELFF. The CDR3 nucleotides are TGTGCCATCAGAGGGGGACAGAAAATCACCGGGGAGCTGTTTTTT.

This chain links TRBV12-3 or TRBV12-4 with TRBJ1-2; D is ambiguous. The CDR3 contains 13 residues. V lost 10 bases to trimming and J lost 7 bases, with 19 bases between them. In nucleotides, the CDR3 is TGTGCCATCTCTGGGGAAGGCTTAGGTGGCTACACCTTC. It yields the protein CAISGEGLGGYTF.

V gene TRBV28 combines with J gene TRBJ2-7; D is possibly TRBD1 (6 bases). The V and J ends lost 7 bases and 6 bases respectively, with 16 bases between them. Germline V gene sequence: CDR1 MDHEN, CDR2 SYDVKM. This CDR3 has 13 amino acids. The chain's CDR3 is CASNPSDRFEQYF. In DNA, the CDR3 is TGTGCCAGCAACCCGTCCGACAGGTTCGAGCAGTACTTC.

The CDR3 region is CASSPRDNNYGYTF. For the CDR3, the DNA is TGTGCCAGCTCACCACGGGACAATAACTATGGCTACACCTTC. The V and J genes are TRBV18 and TRBJ1-2; weak D call: TRBD1 (6 bases). CDR3 length: 14 amino acids. V dropped 1 base and J dropped 1 base, with 7 bases sitting between them. Germline V gives CDR1 KGHSH, CDR2 LQKENI.

This clonotype was counted a few times. The chain employs TRBV10-3 and TRBJ1-1, with 8 positions matching TRBD1. The CDR3 spans 14 residues. V shed 7 bases and J 4 bases; nucleotides not matched to a gene: 8. CDR1 and CDR2 (germline): ENHRY, SYGVKD. The CDR3 DNA reads TGTGCCATCAATGACAGGGGAGAGGCCACTGAAGCTTTCTTT. It codes for CAINDRGEATEAFF.

This chain links TRBV11-2 with TRBJ1-1; tentatively, D is TRBD1 (5 bases). The CDR3 spans 15 residues. V lost 1 base and J lost 0, with 9 bases in between. Per germline, CDR1 SGHAT and CDR2 FQNNGV. CDR3: CASSLGETVNTEAFF. CDR3 sequence (DNA): TGTGCCAGCAGCTTAGGGGAGACAGTGAACACTGAAGCTTTCTTT.

Concerning this clonotype itself: A much larger clonotype is one base distant, so this may be a read error. This chain connects TRBV4-3 to TRBJ2-3; D ambiguous. The germline V gene has CDR1 LGHNA and CDR2 YSLEER. The CDR3 length is 16 residues. CDR3 protein: CVSSQWLQSTTDTQYF. CDR3 DNA sequence: TGCGTCAGCAGCCAATGGCTTCAGTCCACCACAGATACGCAGTATTTT.

The rearrangement joins TRBV10-3 to TRBJ2-1; D ambiguous. Germline V gene lookup returns CDR1 ENHRY and CDR2 SYGVKD. Trimming cost V 8 bases and J 2 bases, with 10 bases left between them. The CDR3 is 13 residues long. The chain's CDR3 is CAIGIGPYNEQFF. The CDR3 nucleotides are TGTGCCATCGGAATAGGACCCTACAATGAGCAGTTCTTC.

The V gene is TRBV5-1, the J gene TRBJ1-4; no definite D call. Per germline, CDR1 SGHRS and CDR2 YFSETQ. Trimming cost V 3 bases and J 1 base, with 10 bases left between them. This CDR3 has 15 amino acids. As DNA, the CDR3 is TGCGCCAGCAGCTCCCTCCTTGGAACTAATGAAAAACTGTTTTTT. Its translation is CASSSLLGTNEKLFF.

The chain combines TRBV4-3 with TRBJ2-7, with D uncertain. The CDR3 spans 15 residues. Per the germline V gene, CDR1 is LGHNA and CDR2 is YSLEER. V lost 0 bases and J 3 bases, leaving 12 bases between the germline ends. In DNA, the CDR3 is TGCGCCAGCAGCCAAGACCGCCTTTCGCACTACGAGCAGTACTTC. It yields the protein CASSQDRLSHYEQYF.

V gene TRBV5-1 combines with J gene TRBJ2-5, with TRBD1 identical over 8 bases. The trim removed 4 bases at V and 5 bases at J, leaving 10 bases unmatched. The CDR3 is 15 amino acids. Germline V gene sequence: CDR1 SGHRS, CDR2 YFSETQ. The CDR3 reads CASSPIQGARETQYF. The CDR3 nucleotides read TGCGCCAGCAGCCCAATCCAGGGGGCAAGGGAGACCCAGTACTTC.

In this sample, this clonotype turned up a few times. This chain joins TRBV3-1 and TRBJ2-3, with D uncertain. The CDR3 sequence is 13 residues long. The V gene lost 2 bases and the J gene lost 2 bases, with 5 bases spanning the gap. Per the germline V gene, CDR1 is LGHDT and CDR2 is YNNKEL (reference sequence). The CDR3 reads CASSQLPTDTQYF. The CDR3 nucleotides are TGTGCCAGCAGCCAACTCCCCACAGATACGCAGTATTTT.

This clonotype was detected a few times. This chain uses TRBV6-2 or TRBV6-3 with TRBJ2-5, with D maybe TRBD1 (5 bases). The V gene's germline CDR1 is MNHEY and CDR2 SVGEGT. This CDR3 comprises 14 residues. V was cut by 0 bases and J by 11 bases, with 16 bases left in between. CDR3 nucleotide sequence: TGTGCCAGCAGTTACTCTGGGGCCGACAATGAGCAGTACTTC. This encodes CASSYSGADNEQYF.

The genes are TRBV9 and TRBJ1-2, with D perhaps TRBD1 (5 bases). Trimming cost V 0 bases and J 4 bases, with 19 bases left between them. The germline CDR1 and CDR2 sequences are SGDLS and YYNGEE. The CDR3 loop spans 17 amino acids. CDR3 bases: TGTGCCAGCAGCGTAGCCCTTGGCCGCAGGGAATCCTATGGCTACACCTTC. Its protein product is CASSVALGRRESYGYTF.

A word on this clonotype: Mismatch with germline at one junction end may stem from a read error. The chain recombines TRBV12-3 or TRBV12-4 with TRBJ2-7; D is uncertain. This CDR3 spans 12 amino acids. CDR3 sequence (DNA): TGTGCCGGCAGTTTCTTAGGCTACGAGCAGTACTTC. Amino acid sequence: CAGSFLGYEQYF.

The table lists this clonotype with a few counts. This CDR3 reads CSDLRQDTSYEQYF. Here the CDR3 DNA reads TGCAGTGACCTTAGACAGGACACCTCCTACGAGCAGTACTTC. J is TRBJ2-7 and V is TRBV20-1; D perhaps matches TRBD1 (6 bases). V shed 7 bases and J shed 0 bases, with 16 bases lying between them. In germline, CDR1 is DFQATT, CDR2 SNEGSKA (reference sequence). CDR3 size: 14 residues.

This clonotype has ten or more counts. The chain is built from TRBV4-3 and TRBJ1-2; D unresolved. V was pared by 0 bases and J by 1 base, with 9 bases between. Per the germline V gene, CDR1 is LGHNA and CDR2 is YSLEER. The CDR3 runs to 15 residues. Here the CDR3 DNA reads TGCGCCAGCAGCCAAGATTTAGGGTTTAACTATGGCTACACCTTC. Translation gives CASSQDLGFNYGYTF.

This chain uses TRBV6-2 or TRBV6-3 with TRBJ2-1; TRBD2 agrees at 9 bases. The V segment lost 0 bases and the J segment 0 bases; nucleotides outside the gene matches: 15. The germline gives CDR1 MNHEY, CDR2 SVGEGT. The CDR3 has 21 residues. DNA for the CDR3: TGTGCCAGCAGTTACTCGCCTCATACGCTAGCGGGGACACGCTCCTACAATGAGCAGTTCTTC. Its protein product is CASSYSPHTLAGTRSYNEQFF.

A remark on this clonotype: A read error may explain this, as a much larger clone is one base away. The J gene is TRBJ2-3, the V gene TRBV4-1, with D perhaps matching TRBD1 or TRBD2 (6 bases each). The germline CDR1 and CDR2 sequences are MGHRA and YSYEKL. This CDR3 spans 17 amino acids. The CDR3 DNA sequence: TGCGCCAGCAACCAAGATAGGTTCGGGGGCCCCGCAGATACGCAGTATTTT. It specifies CASNQDRFGGPADTQYF.

This clonotype appeared a few times. This rearrangement joins TRBV12-3 or TRBV12-4 to TRBJ2-7, with D possibly being TRBD2 (5 bases). This CDR3 region has 13 residues. V was clipped by 6 bases and J by 6 bases, with 15 bases between them. The CDR3 here is CASSPTVGAEQYF. CDR3 coding DNA: TGTGCCAGCAGCCCCACCGTGGGAGCCGAGCAGTACTTC.

The CDR3 DNA follows: TGTGCCAGCAGCGCCCGGTCAAACACTGAAGCTTTCTTT. Translating gives CASSARSNTEAFF. V is TRBV7-2 and J is TRBJ1-1; no clear D. Per the germline V gene, CDR1 is SGHTA and CDR2 is FQGNSA. The CDR3 runs to 13 residues. Trimming took off 5 bases at V and 2 bases at J, with 9 bases between the two ends.

The chain combines TRBV15 with TRBJ2-7, with D possibly being TRBD1 (6 bases). The length of the CDR3 is 16 residues. The V and J ends lost 1 base and 2 bases respectively, with 15 bases between them. Per germline, CDR1 LNHNV and CDR2 YYDKDF (reference sequence). The CDR3 region is CATSRVPGTTPYEQYF. The CDR3 region has the DNA TGTGCCACCAGCAGAGTTCCCGGGACAACCCCCTACGAGCAGTACTTC.

The chain has TRBV7-9 and TRBJ2-4, with D unresolved. The end of the DNA fits TRBJ2-5 better, so the J call may be wrong. The CDR3 loop spans 14 amino acids. Germline CDR1 reads SEHNR; CDR2 reads FQNEAQ (reference sequence). The CDR3 sequence is CAQNLIADQETQYF. In nucleotides, the CDR3 is TGTGCCCAAAACCTAATTGCGGATCAAGAGACCCAGTACTTC.

This clonotype has at least ten counts. A read error may produce the germline difference seen at one junction end. The CDR3 reads CASSSRDRGTDTQYF. DNA for the CDR3: TGTGCCAGCAGCTCCCGGGACAGGGGTACAGATACGCAGTATTTT. V and J are TRBV5-1 and TRBJ2-3; 10 bases map to TRBD1. Germline V gene data show CDR1 as SGHRS and CDR2 as YFSETQ. This CDR3 has 15 amino acids. Full variable domain (outside the CDR3, taken from reference TRBV5-1 and TRBJ2-3): KAGVTQTPRYLIKTRGQQVTLSCSPISGHRSVSWYQQTPGQGLQFLFEYFSETQRNKGNFPGRFSGRQFSNSRSEMNVSTLELGDSALYLCASSSRDRGTDTQYFGPGTRLTVL.

DNA for the CDR3: TGCGCCAGCAGCTCTCGGACTAGCGCAGATACGCAGTATTTT. Its protein product is CASSSRTSADTQYF. The V gene is TRBV5-1, the J gene TRBJ2-3; TRBD2 matches 9 bases. Trimming removed 3 bases from V and 4 bases from J; junction bases left unmatched: 3. CDR3 length: 14 amino acids. Germline V gene sequence: CDR1 SGHRS, CDR2 YFSETQ.

V is TRBV7-9 and J is TRBJ2-7; D tentatively fits TRBD1 or TRBD2 (5 bases each). Germline-derived CDR1 and CDR2 are SEHNR and FQNEAQ (reference sequence). V lost 4 bases and J lost 2, with 15 bases in between. The CDR3 totals 15 residues. CDR3 region: CASSSRDVRTYEQYF. The CDR3, as DNA: TGTGCCAGCAGCTCACGGGACGTGCGCACCTACGAGCAGTACTTC.

V and J are TRBV7-9 and TRBJ2-1; D is unclear. The ends were cut back, 7 bases at V and 1 base at J, with 11 bases in the middle. CDR1 SEHNR and CDR2 FQNEAQ come from the germline V gene (reference sequence). The CDR3 spans 14 residues. Here the CDR3 reads CASTYGRSYNEQFF. CDR3 nucleotides: TGTGCCAGCACCTACGGTCGGTCCTACAATGAGCAGTTCTTC.

The genes are TRBV5-1 and TRBJ2-7; no clear D. Trimming removed 4 bases at V and 3 bases at J, with 11 bases between. This CDR3 has 13 residues. CDR1 and CDR2 (germline): SGHRS, YFSETQ. CDR3 sequence: CASSVIGVYEQYF. The CDR3 bases are TGCGCCAGCAGCGTAATCGGCGTCTACGAGCAGTACTTC.